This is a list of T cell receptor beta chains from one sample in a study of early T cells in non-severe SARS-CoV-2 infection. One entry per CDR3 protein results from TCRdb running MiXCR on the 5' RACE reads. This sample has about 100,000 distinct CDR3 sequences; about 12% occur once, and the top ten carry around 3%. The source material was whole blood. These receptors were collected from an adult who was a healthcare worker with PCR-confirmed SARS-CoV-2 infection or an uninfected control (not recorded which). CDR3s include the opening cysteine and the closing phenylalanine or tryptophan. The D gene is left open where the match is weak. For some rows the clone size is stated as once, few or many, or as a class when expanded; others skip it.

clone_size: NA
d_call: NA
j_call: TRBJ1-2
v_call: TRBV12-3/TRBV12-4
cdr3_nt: TGTGCCAGCACCGACTACAGCCCTAACTATGGCTACACCTTC
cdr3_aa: CASTDYSPNYGYTF

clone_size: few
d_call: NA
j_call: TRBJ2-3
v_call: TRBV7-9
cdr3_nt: TGTGCCAGCAGCGCCGGGGTAGTCAGCACAGATACGCAGTATTTT
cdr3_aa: CASSAGVVSTDTQYF

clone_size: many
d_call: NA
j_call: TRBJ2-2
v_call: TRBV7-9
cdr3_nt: TGTGCCGGGGGAACCGGGGAGCTGTTTTTT
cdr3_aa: CAGGTGELFF

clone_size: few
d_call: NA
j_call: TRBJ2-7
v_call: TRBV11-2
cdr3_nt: TGTGCCAGCAGCGGCTGGCGGGGCTACGAGCAGTACTTC
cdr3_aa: CASSGWRGYEQYF

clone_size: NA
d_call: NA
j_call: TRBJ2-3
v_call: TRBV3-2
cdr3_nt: TGTGCCAGCAGCCTCCGAGGGACTAGCGCCACAGATACGCAGTATTTT
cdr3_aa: CASSLRGTSATDTQYF

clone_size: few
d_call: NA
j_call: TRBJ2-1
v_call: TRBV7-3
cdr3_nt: TGTGCCAGCAGCTTAACTCTAGTTTCTGAGCAGTTCTTC
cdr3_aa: CASSLTLVSEQFF

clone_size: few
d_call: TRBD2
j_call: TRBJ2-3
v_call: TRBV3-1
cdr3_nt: TGTGCCAGCAGCCAAGATCCAGCGGGGGGGCTCAGTACGCAGTATTTT
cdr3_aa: CASSQDPAGGLSTQYF

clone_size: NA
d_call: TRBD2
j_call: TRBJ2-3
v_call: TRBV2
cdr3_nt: TGTGCCAGCAGTCCACTAGCGGGAGGGCCTACAGATACGCAGTATTTT
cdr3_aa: CASSPLAGGPTDTQYF

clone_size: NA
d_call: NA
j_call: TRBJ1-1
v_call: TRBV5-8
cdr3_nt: TGTGCCAGCAGCTTGAGGGCAGGGAGGACTGAAGCTTTCTTT
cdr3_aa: CASSLRAGRTEAFF

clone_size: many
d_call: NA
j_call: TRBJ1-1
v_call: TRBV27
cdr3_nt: TGTGCCAGCACCTCCCATAGGGGGGCTTTCTTT
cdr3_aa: CASTSHRGAFF

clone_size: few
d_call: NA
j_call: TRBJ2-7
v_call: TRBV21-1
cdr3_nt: TGTGCCAGCAGCAAAGGGAGAGGAGCGGACGAGCAGTACTTC
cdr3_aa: CASSKGRGADEQYF

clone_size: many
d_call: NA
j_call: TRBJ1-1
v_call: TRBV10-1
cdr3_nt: TGCGCCAGCAGTTTTGACCCTACCACTGAAGCTTTCTTT
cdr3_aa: CASSFDPTTEAFF

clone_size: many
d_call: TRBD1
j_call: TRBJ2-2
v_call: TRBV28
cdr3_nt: TGTGCCAGCAGTTTAGTTCGGACAGGGGAAACCGGGGAGCTGTTTTTT
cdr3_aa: CASSLVRTGETGELFF

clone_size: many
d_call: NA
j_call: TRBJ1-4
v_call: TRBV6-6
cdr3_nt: TGTGCCAGCAGTCCCCGTGGGGGTCCCACAAGGGAAAAACTGTTTTTT
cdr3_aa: CASSPRGGPTREKLFF

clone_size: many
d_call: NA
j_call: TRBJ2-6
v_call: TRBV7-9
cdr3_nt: TGTGCCAGCAGCTTAGCGAAGGGGGACTCTGGGGCCAACGTCCTGACTTTC
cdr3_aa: CASSLAKGDSGANVLTF

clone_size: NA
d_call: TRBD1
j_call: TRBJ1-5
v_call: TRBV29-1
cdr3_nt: TGCAGCGTTGCCTCCGGGACAGCGAGCAATCAGCCCCAGCATTTT
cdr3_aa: CSVASGTASNQPQHF

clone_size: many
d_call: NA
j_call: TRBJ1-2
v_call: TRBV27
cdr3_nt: TGTGCCAGCAGTTTACAGTCCAACTATGGCTACACCTTC
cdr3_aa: CASSLQSNYGYTF

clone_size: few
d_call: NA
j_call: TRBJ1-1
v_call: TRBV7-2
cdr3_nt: TGTGCCAGCAGCCTATCCATCCCCCCGGGGACCGTCGTGTTGACTGAAGCTTTCTTT
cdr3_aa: CASSLSIPPGTVVLTEAFF

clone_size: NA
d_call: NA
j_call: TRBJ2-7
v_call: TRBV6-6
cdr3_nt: TGTGCCAGCAGCAACTACGAGCAGTACTTC
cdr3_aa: CASSNYEQYF

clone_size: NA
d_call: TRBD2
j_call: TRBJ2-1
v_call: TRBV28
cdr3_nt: TGTGCCAGCAGCGCCCCTCGGCGGGAGGGCGACGAGCAGTTCTTC
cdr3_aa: CASSAPRREGDEQFF

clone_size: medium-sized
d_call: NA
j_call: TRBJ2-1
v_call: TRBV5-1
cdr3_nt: TGCGCCAGCAGCTTGGACAGGGAGCACTACAATGAGCAGTTCTTC
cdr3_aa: CASSLDREHYNEQFF

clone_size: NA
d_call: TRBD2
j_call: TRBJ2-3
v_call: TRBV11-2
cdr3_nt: TGTGCCAGCAGCTTAGCGGGTAGCGGGAGAACGACAGATACGCAGTATTTT
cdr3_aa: CASSLAGSGRTTDTQYF

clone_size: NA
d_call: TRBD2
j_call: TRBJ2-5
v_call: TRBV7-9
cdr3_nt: TGTGCCAGCAGCTTACTCAGCGGGAGTAGGGAGACCCAGTACTTC
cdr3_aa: CASSLLSGSRETQYF

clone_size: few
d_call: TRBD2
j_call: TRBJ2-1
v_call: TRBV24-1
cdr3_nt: TGTGCCACCAGTAGCTCCGGGACTAGCGGGGCGTACAATGAGCAGTTCTTC
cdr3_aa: CATSSSGTSGAYNEQFF

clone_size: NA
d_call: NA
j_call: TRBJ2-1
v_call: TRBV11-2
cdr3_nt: TGTGCCAGCAGCTTAGGGGGGAGACGCCCCGATGAGCAGTTCTTC
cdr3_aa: CASSLGGRRPDEQFF

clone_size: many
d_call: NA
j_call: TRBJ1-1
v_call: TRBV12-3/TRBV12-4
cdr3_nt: TGTGCCAGCAGTTTGGGTCGGAGCTTAGGTGAAGCTTTCTTT
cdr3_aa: CASSLGRSLGEAFF

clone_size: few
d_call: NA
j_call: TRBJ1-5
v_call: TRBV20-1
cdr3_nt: TGCAGTGCAGGCGGCGATGGCAATCAGCCCCAGCATTTT
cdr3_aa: CSAGGDGNQPQHF

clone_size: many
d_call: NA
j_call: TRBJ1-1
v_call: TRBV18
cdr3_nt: TGTGCCAGCTCACCACAGGAGGGCACTGAAGCTTTCTTT
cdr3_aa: CASSPQEGTEAFF

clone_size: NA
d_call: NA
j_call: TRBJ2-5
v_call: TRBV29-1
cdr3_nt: TGCAGCGTTGATGGGGGCCCCAGACAAGAGACCCAGTACTTC
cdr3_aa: CSVDGGPRQETQYF

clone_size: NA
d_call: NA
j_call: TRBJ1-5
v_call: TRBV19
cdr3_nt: TGTGCCAGTACCTCGGCGGGGGCTAGTCAGCCCCAGCATTTT
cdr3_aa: CASTSAGASQPQHF

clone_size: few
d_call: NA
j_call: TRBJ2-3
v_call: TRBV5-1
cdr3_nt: TGCGCCAGCAGCTTGGAAGACCCTAGCACAGATACGCAGTATTTT
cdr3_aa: CASSLEDPSTDTQYF

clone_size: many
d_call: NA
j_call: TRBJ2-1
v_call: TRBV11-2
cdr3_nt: TGTGCCAGCAGCTTAGTGGCAGGGAGAGCATACAATGAGCAGTTCTTC
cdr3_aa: CASSLVAGRAYNEQFF

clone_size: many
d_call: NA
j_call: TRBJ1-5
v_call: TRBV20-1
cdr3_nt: TGCAGTGCTAGCCGAGACCTTCTTGGAGGGGGTTTTCGCAATCAGCCCCAGCATTTT
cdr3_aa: CSASRDLLGGGFRNQPQHF

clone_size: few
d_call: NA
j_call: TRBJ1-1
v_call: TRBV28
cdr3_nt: TGTGCCAGCCAGATAGGACATCCTAACACTGAAGCTTTCTTT
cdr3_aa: CASQIGHPNTEAFF

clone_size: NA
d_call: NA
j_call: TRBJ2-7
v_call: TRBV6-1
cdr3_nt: TGTGCCAGCAGTGAAGTCTCCCACCCCCGAAAGTACTTC
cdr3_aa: CASSEVSHPRKYF

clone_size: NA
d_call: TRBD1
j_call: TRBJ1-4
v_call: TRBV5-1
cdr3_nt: TGCGCCAGCAGCGAGGGACAGGGTACCAACCTTAATGAAAAACTGTTTTTT
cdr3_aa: CASSEGQGTNLNEKLFF

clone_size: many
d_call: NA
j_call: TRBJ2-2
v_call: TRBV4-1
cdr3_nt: TGCGCCAGCAGCCTCCTGGGCCCGGGGGAGCTGTTTTTT
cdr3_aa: CASSLLGPGELFF

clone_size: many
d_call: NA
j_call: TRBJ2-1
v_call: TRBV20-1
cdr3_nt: TGCAGTGCTAGGGGCCCCAAAGGGTACAATGAGCAGTTCTTC
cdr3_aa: CSARGPKGYNEQFF

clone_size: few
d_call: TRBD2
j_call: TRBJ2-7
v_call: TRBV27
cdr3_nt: TGTGCCAGCAGTTCCCTAGCGGGGGCCCAATACACCTACGAGCAGTACTTC
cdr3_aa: CASSSLAGAQYTYEQYF

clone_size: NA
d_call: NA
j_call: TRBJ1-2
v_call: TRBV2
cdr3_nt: TGTGCCAGCACTAGGGACCACTATGGCTACACCTTC
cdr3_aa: CASTRDHYGYTF